This TCR beta chain was identified during a study of OX40 agonist ivuxolimab in advanced cancers. Study as a whole: Patients received ivuxolimab, an intravenous treatment, every 2 weeks at 0.01 to 10 mg/kg.

As for this clone: Its antigen is currently unknown.

Libraries were prepared by immunoSEQ multiplex PCR; TCRdb keeps only in-frame clonotypes and omits some of them. The sample carries almost 65,000 clones, around 83% recorded once. General study points: The CD4+ and CD8+ T cells in the blood had expanded clonally by week 6 at 0.1 to 3.0 mg/kg.

The CDR3 length is 13 residues. With 0 bases removed from V and 9 bases from J, the gap between germline ends came to 10 bases. Germline assignment: CDR1 SGHKS and CDR2 YYEKEE (reference sequence). This sequence was found in an adult with an advanced solid tumor such as melanoma, head and neck, liver or kidney cancer. The sample here was CD4+ or CD8+ T cells sorted from blood, taken in a trial of the OX40 agonist ivuxolimab. The chain links TRBV5-5 to TRBJ2-4; D might be TRBD2 (7 bases). The CDR3 sequence is CASSLDREGIQYF. The DNA of the CDR3 is TGTGCCAGCAGCTTGGACAGGGAGGGCATTCAGTACTTC.